Given below is one T cell receptor beta chain in context. What it binds is unknown. The assay was immunoSEQ multiplex PCR, and TCRdb's table has in-frame clones only and misses some. The sample comprises about 9,800 clones, about 67% of which are singletons, and almost 4.5% rests with the top ten. This sample is drawn from a study of neoadjuvant anti-PD-1 for oral cavity cancer. Across the study: Non-progressing patients received a fourth nivolumab dose near day 43, then surgery on days 50-56.

V was pared by 3 bases and J by 0 bases, with 11 bases between. Germline loops: CDR1 SGHRS, CDR2 YFSETQ. This CDR3 has 15 amino acids. Findings and limits, study-wide: Each response group had just a few patients in TCR analyses. Post-nivolumab, blood T cell clonality was significantly elevated in non-responders.

This sample's time point: after neoadjuvant nivolumab, at surgical resection. The receptor's source is a person aged 35-79 years with oral cavity squamous cell carcinoma. Sequences were derived from PBMCs, sampled after nivolumab (anti-PD-1) treatment. This chain uses TRBV5-1 with TRBJ2-3; D uncertain. The CDR3 loop reads CASSSKTPSTDTQYF. CDR3 nucleotides: TGCGCCAGCAGCTCGAAGACTCCTAGCACAGATACGCAGTATTTT.